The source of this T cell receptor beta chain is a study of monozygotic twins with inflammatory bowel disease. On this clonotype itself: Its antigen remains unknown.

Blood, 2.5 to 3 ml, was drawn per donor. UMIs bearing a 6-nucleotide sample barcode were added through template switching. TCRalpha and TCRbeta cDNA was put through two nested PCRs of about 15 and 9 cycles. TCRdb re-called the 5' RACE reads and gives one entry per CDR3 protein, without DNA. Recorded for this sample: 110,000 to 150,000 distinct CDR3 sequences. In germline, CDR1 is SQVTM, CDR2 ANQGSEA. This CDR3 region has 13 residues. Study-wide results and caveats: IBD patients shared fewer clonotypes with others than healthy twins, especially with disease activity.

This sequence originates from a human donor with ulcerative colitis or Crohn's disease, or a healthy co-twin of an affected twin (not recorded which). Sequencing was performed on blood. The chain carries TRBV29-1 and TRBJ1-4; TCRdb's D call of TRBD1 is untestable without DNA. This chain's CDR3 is CSVGGRQNEKLFF.